This TCR beta chain derives from a study of T and B cells in COVID-19 patients. About the study: Blood was sampled from COVID-19 patients who were either actively infected or recovered. Median age was approximately 33 years in the recovered cohort and about 73 years in the active-infection cohort. Comorbidities linked to unfavorable COVID-19 outcome were present in about 90% of the 20 active-infection patients.

Looked up from germline, CDR1 is LNHDA and CDR2 is SQIVND (reference sequence). This CDR3 is built from 13 residues. The V gene lost 7 bases and the J gene lost 5 bases, with 11 bases spanning the gap. This clonotype rates as medium-sized (0.01 to 0.1%). From blood, about 240-550 ng of genomic DNA served as TRB template. BIOMED2 TRB-A/B primer pools were used in multiplex TRB PCR. TCRdb used MiXCR to reprocess the multiplex PCR reads, holding one entry per CDR3 protein. The table includes approximately 5,500 distinct CDR3 sequences, about a fifth detected once. This receptor was obtained from a human donor with active COVID-19. The chain carries TRBV19 and TRBJ1-4; D is ambiguous. What was sequenced was blood. The DNA for the CDR3 is TGTGCCAGTACCAACAGAGAGAATGAAAAACTGTTTTTT. It encodes CASTNRENEKLFF.